This is a list of T cell receptor beta chains from one sample in a study of OX40 agonist ivuxolimab in advanced cancers. This table comes from immunoSEQ multiplex PCR, and its TCRdb copy is limited to in-frame clones, with some not included. The sample consists of 65,000 to 80,000 clones, about 91% of them appearing once. The sequencing here drew on CD4+ or CD8+ T cells sorted from blood, taken in a trial of the OX40 agonist ivuxolimab. The receptor set was obtained from an adult with an advanced solid tumor such as melanoma, head and neck, liver or kidney cancer. The CDR3 runs from the conserved cysteine through the conserved F or W. The D gene is left open where the match is weak. Not every row has a clone size; where given, it reads once, few, many or a size class.

TRBV15	-	few	TRBJ2-5	CATSRVFASSGETQYF	TGTGCCACCAGCAGAGTCTTTGCCAGTTCGGGAGAGACCCAGTACTTC
TRBV2	-	-	TRBJ1-5	CASLPGRGQGQPQHF	TGTGCCAGCCTACCTGGACGGGGGCAGGGGCAGCCCCAGCATTTT
TRBV7-3	-	-	TRBJ2-1	CASSLIAQGTGNEQFF	TGTGCCAGCAGCTTAATTGCGCAGGGTACGGGAAATGAGCAGTTCTTC
TRBV28	-	-	TRBJ2-1	CASSKRKGAYNEQFF	TGTGCCAGCAGTAAAAGAAAAGGGGCATACAATGAGCAGTTCTTC
TRBV10-3	-	-	TRBJ2-1	CAISEGRANEQFF	TGTGCCATCAGTGAGGGTAGGGCCAATGAGCAGTTCTTC
TRBV2	-	-	TRBJ1-1	CARHRLGAAEAFF	TGTGCCAGGCACAGGTTGGGTGCCGCTGAAGCTTTCTTT
TRBV6-6	TRBD1	-	TRBJ1-3	CASKGGRGFAGNTIYF	TGTGCCAGCAAAGGGGGCAGGGGATTTGCTGGAAACACCATATATTTT
TRBV15	TRBD1	-	TRBJ1-4	CATSRDWAGGSEKLFF	TGTGCCACCAGCAGAGATTGGGCAGGGGGTAGTGAAAAACTGTTTTTT
TRBV7-8	-	-	TRBJ2-1	CASSVRRGGDEQFF	TGTGCCAGCAGCGTTCGCAGGGGAGGCGATGAGCAGTTCTTC
TRBV18	-	once	TRBJ2-7	CASSRSPTVVYEQYF	TGTGCCAGCTCCCGGAGCCCTACCGTCGTTTACGAGCAGTACTTC
TRBV6-5	-	-	TRBJ2-1	CASSRQDRQFF	TGTGCCAGCAGTAGACAGGACCGCCAATTCTTC
TRBV4-1	-	-	TRBJ2-2	CASSQTVEPTNTGELFF	TGCGCCAGCAGCCAAACCGTGGAGCCCACGAACACCGGGGAGCTGTTTTTT
TRBV9	-	once	TRBJ2-1	CASSPTGLKINEQFF	TGTGCCAGCAGCCCTACGGGACTGAAAATAAATGAGCAGTTCTTC
TRBV6-1	-	-	TRBJ2-1	CASSELDSSYNEQFF	TGTGCCAGCAGTGAACTTGACTCCTCCTACAATGAGCAGTTCTTC
TRBV7-9	-	-	TRBJ1-1	CASSLDWTEAFF	TGTGCCAGCAGCTTGGATTGGACTGAAGCTTTCTTT
TRBV5-1	TRBD1	-	TRBJ1-2	CASSLGSGTDRNYGYTF	TGCGCCAGCAGCTTGGGGTCCGGGACAGACCGAAACTATGGCTACACCTTC
TRBV19	-	once	TRBJ1-5	CASSSRAGQPQHF	TGTGCCAGTAGTTCGAGGGCGGGTCAGCCCCAGCATTTT
TRBV6-1	-	-	TRBJ1-5	CASSERGGRTNQPQHF	TGTGCCAGCAGTGAACGCGGGGGAAGGACCAATCAGCCCCAGCATTTT
TRBV6-1	-	-	TRBJ1-5	CASSDNLGNQPQHF	TGTGCCAGCAGTGACAACTTGGGCAATCAGCCCCAGCATTTT
TRBV14	TRBD1	-	TRBJ2-1	CASSQDRTGGSNNEQFF	TGTGCCAGCAGCCAAGATAGGACAGGGGGCTCTAACAATGAGCAGTTCTTC
TRBV5-4	-	-	TRBJ2-5	CASSLDFQETQYF	TGTGCCAGCAGCTTGGACTTCCAAGAGACCCAGTACTTC
TRBV19	-	-	TRBJ2-1	CASSILSGNEQFF	TGTGCCAGTAGTATACTGTCAGGAAATGAGCAGTTCTTC
TRBV19	TRBD1	-	TRBJ1-6	CASSPTRDRNNSPLHF	TGTGCCAGTAGTCCCACCCGGGACAGGAATAATTCACCCCTCCACTTT
TRBV9	TRBD2	-	TRBJ2-1	CASSSSGSSYNEQFF	TGTGCCAGCAGCTCTAGCGGTAGCTCCTACAATGAGCAGTTCTTC
TRBV19	-	-	TRBJ2-3	CASSPGPGSTDTQYF	TGTGCCAGTAGTCCAGGGCCTGGTAGCACAGATACGCAGTATTTT
TRBV14	-	-	TRBJ1-2	CASSPIGTGFVYGYTF	TGTGCCAGCAGCCCTATTGGTACAGGGTTCGTCTATGGCTACACCTTC
TRBV5-1	-	once	TRBJ1-1	CASSRDTNMNTEAFF	TGCGCCAGCAGCCGGGACACCAATATGAACACTGAAGCTTTCTTT
TRBV19	TRBD1	-	TRBJ1-5	CASRGTGGDYSEDNQPQHF	TGTGCCAGTAGGGGGACAGGGGGAGACTATAGCGAGGACAATCAGCCCCAGCATTTT
TRBV18	TRBD1	-	TRBJ2-2	CASSPNQGETTGELFF	TGTGCCAGCTCACCAAACCAGGGGGAGACCACCGGGGAGCTGTTTTTT
TRBV7-9	-	-	TRBJ1-5	CASTWGDQPQHF	TGTGCCAGCACCTGGGGGGATCAGCCCCAGCATTTT
TRBV6-5	TRBD1	-	TRBJ2-5	CASSYVQGFQETQYF	TGTGCCAGCAGTTACGTACAGGGGTTCCAAGAGACCCAGTACTTC
TRBV2	TRBD1	once	TRBJ2-7	CAGNRDRAYEQYF	TGTGCCGGAAACCGGGACAGAGCCTACGAGCAGTACTTC
TRBV2	-	-	TRBJ1-2	CASSVGQTPNYGYTF	TGTGCCAGCAGTGTAGGACAGACTCCTAACTATGGCTACACCTTC
TRBV6-6	-	-	TRBJ1-4	CASIRTDSTNEKLFF	TGTGCCAGCATTCGGACAGATTCAACTAATGAAAAACTGTTTTTT
TRBV5-1	-	-	TRBJ2-1	CASSPDRVGLEQFF	TGCGCCAGCAGCCCCGACAGGGTGGGACTGGAGCAGTTCTTC
TRBV7-9	TRBD2	-	TRBJ2-4	CASSLEGGAGTQAKNIQYF	TGTGCCAGCAGCTTAGAGGGAGGGGCCGGGACCCAGGCCAAAAACATTCAGTACTTC
TRBV9	TRBD1	-	TRBJ2-3	CASSVETGQPRDTQYF	TGTGCCAGCAGCGTAGAGACAGGGCAACCCAGAGATACGCAGTATTTT
TRBV28	-	once	TRBJ2-2	CASERPIGELFF	TGTGCCAGCGAACGACCAATCGGGGAGCTGTTTTTT
TRBV30	-	-	TRBJ1-1	CAWSVRLYTEAFF	TGTGCCTGGAGTGTACGGCTGTACACTGAAGCTTTCTTT
TRBV25-1	-	-	TRBJ1-1	CASSDAIPMRPAEEAFF	TGTGCCAGCAGTGATGCGATCCCGATGAGACCGGCGGAGGAAGCTTTCTTT
TRBV2	-	-	TRBJ2-7	CASLRRSGVAYEQYF	TGTGCCAGCCTGAGGAGGTCGGGGGTTGCGTACGAGCAGTACTTC
TRBV21-1	-	-	TRBJ1-1	CASSKDRSGGSTEAFF	TGTGCCAGCAGCAAAGATCGTTCGGGTGGTAGCACTGAAGCTTTCTTT
TRBV7-9	TRBD1	-	TRBJ2-3	CASSLEDRGTDTQYF	TGTGCCAGCAGCTTAGAGGACAGGGGAACAGATACGCAGTATTTT
TRBV16	-	once	TRBJ1-2	CASSRSGYTF	TGTGCCAGCAGCCGGTCCGGCTACACCTTC
TRBV25-1	TRBD1	-	TRBJ1-2	CASTKGGGNYGYTF	TGTGCCAGCACCAAAGGGGGCGGAAACTATGGCTACACCTTC
TRBV6-5	-	-	TRBJ2-1	CASRELARWNEQFF	TGTGCCAGCAGAGAACTAGCACGTTGGAATGAGCAGTTCTTC
TRBV7-6	TRBD1	-	TRBJ1-4	CASSRRTGRNEKLFF	TGTGCCAGCAGCCGGAGGACAGGCCGTAATGAAAAACTGTTTTTT
TRBV15	TRBD2	-	TRBJ2-1	CATSRESGLAHYNEQFF	TGTGCCACCAGCAGAGAATCGGGACTAGCGCACTACAATGAGCAGTTCTTC
TRBV15	TRBD2	-	TRBJ2-2	CATSRGGLAGAYTGELFF	TGTGCCACCAGCAGAGGGGGACTAGCGGGAGCGTACACCGGGGAGCTGTTTTTT